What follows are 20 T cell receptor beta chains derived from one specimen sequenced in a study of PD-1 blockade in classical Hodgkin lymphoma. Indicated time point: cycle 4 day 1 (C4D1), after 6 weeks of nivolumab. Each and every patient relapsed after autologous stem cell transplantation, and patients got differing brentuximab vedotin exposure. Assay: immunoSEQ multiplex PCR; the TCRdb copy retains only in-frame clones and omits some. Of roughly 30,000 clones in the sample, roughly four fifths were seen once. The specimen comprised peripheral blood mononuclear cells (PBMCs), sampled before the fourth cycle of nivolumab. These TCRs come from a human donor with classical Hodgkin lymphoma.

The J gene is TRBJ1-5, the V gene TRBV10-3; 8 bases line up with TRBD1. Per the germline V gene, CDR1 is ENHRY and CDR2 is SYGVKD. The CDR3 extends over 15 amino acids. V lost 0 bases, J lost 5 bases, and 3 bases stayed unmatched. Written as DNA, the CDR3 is TGTGCCATCAGTGAGTCGGACAGGGACGATCAGCCCCAGCATTTT. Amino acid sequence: CAISESDRDDQPQHF.

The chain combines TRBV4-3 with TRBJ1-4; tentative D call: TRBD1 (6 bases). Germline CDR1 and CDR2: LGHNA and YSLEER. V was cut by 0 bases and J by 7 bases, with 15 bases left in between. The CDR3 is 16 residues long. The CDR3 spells CASSQEVGGWSEKLFF. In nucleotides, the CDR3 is TGCGCCAGCAGCCAAGAGGTGGGGGGCTGGAGTGAAAAACTGTTTTTT.

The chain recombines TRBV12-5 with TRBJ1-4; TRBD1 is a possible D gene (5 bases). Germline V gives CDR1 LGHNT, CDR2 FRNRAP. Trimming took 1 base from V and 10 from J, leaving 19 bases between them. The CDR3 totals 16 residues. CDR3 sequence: CASGLDPGGRRAKLFF. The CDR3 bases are TGTGCTAGTGGTTTGGACCCGGGGGGACGGAGGGCAAAACTGTTTTTT.

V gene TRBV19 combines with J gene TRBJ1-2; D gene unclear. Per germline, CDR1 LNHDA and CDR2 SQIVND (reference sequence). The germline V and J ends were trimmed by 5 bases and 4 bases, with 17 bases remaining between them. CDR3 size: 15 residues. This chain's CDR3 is CASSGAYRKTYGYTF. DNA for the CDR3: TGTGCCAGTAGTGGAGCTTATCGAAAGACCTATGGCTACACCTTC.

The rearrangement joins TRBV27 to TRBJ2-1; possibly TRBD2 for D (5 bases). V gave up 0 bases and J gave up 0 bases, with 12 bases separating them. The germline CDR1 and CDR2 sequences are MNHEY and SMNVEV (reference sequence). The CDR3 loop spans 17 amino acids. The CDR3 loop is CASSLSRASGSYNEQFF. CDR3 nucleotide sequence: TGTGCCAGCAGTTTATCGAGGGCGAGTGGCTCCTACAATGAGCAGTTCTTC.

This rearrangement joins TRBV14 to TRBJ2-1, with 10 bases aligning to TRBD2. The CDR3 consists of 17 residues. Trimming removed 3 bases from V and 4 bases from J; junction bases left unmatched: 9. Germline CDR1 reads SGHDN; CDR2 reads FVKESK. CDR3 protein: CASSHIAGGVWYNEQFF. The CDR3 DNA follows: TGTGCCAGCAGCCATATAGCGGGAGGTGTCTGGTACAATGAGCAGTTCTTC.

CDR3 sequence reads: CASSLASNEKLFF. The CDR3 coding sequence is TGCGCCAGCAGCTTGGCCAGTAATGAAAAACTGTTTTTT. This chain links TRBV5-1 with TRBJ1-4; D uncertain. The germline V gene has CDR1 SGHRS and CDR2 YFSETQ. The CDR3 is 13 amino acids. V was clipped by 0 bases and J by 4 bases, with 4 bases between them.

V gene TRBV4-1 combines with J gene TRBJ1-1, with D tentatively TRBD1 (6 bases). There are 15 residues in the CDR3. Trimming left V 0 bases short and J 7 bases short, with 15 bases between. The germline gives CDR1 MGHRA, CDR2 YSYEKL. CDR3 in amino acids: CASSQDSRGRGEAFF. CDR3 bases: TGCGCCAGCAGCCAAGATAGCAGGGGTCGGGGTGAAGCTTTCTTT.

CDR3 sequence reads: CASSLSDPGGQHF. CDR3 sequence (DNA): TGTGCCAGCAGTTTATCCGACCCGGGGGGTCAGCATTTT. The V gene is TRBV28, the J gene TRBJ1-5, with a possible D match to TRBD1 (5 bases). Per the germline V gene, CDR1 is MDHEN and CDR2 is SYDVKM. CDR3 length equals 13 residues. Trimming removed 1 base from V and 13 bases from J, with 14 bases in between.

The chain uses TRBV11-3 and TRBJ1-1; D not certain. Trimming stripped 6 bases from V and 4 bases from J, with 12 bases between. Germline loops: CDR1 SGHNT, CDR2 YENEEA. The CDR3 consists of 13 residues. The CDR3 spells CASRDPRGTEAFF. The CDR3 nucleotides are TGTGCCAGCAGGGACCCGCGGGGCACTGAAGCTTTCTTT.

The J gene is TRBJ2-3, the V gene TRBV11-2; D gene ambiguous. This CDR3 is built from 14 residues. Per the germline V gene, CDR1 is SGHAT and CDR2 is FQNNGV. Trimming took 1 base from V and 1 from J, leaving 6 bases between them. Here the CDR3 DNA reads TGTGCCAGCAGCTTAGGGGCGGGCACAGATACGCAGTATTTT. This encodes CASSLGAGTDTQYF. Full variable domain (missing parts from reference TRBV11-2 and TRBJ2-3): EAGVAQSPRYKIIEKRQSVAFWCNPISGHATLYWYQQILGQGPKLLIQFQNNGVVDDSQLPKDRFSAERLKGVDSTLKIQPAKLEDSAVYLCASSLGAGTDTQYFGPGTRLTVL.

This CDR3 is CASSDKTSGTDTQYF. Written as DNA, the CDR3 is TGTGCCAGCAGTGATAAGACTAGCGGCACAGATACGCAGTATTTT. V is TRBV2 and J is TRBJ2-3; TRBD2 matches at 8 bases. The CDR3 is made up of 15 amino acids. The junction had 3 bases not matched to a gene; V was cut back by 3 bases and J by 1 base. The V gene's germline CDR1 is SNHLY and CDR2 FYNNEI.

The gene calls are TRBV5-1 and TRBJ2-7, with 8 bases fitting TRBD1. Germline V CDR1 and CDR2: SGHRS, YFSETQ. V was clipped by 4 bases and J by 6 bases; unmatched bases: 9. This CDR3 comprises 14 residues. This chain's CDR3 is CASSPTGVGVEQYF. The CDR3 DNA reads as TGCGCCAGCAGCCCGACAGGGGTGGGGGTCGAGCAGTACTTC. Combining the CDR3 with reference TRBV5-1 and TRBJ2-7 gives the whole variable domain KAGVTQTPRYLIKTRGQQVTLSCSPISGHRSVSWYQQTPGQGLQFLFEYFSETQRNKGNFPGRFSGRQFSNSRSEMNVSTLELGDSALYLCASSPTGVGVEQYFGPGTRLTVT.

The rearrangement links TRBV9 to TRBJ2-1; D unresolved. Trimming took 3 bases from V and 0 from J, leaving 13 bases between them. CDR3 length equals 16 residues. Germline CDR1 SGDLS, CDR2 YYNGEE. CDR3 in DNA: TGTGCCAGCAGCGAGCAGGCTCCGAGCTCCTACAATGAGCAGTTCTTC. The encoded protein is CASSEQAPSSYNEQFF.

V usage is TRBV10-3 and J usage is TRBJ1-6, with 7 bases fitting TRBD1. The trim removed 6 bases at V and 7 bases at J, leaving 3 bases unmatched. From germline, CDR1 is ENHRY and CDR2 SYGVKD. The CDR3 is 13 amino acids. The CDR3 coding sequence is TGTGCCATCAGGGGGACAGCAAATTCACCCCTCCACTTT. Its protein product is CAIRGTANSPLHF.

Here the CDR3 reads CASSLGQNEKLFF. CDR3 nucleotide sequence: TGTGCCAGCAGCTTGGGACAAAATGAAAAACTGTTTTTT. This chain links TRBV5-4 with TRBJ1-4; D is ambiguous. The CDR3 covers 13 residues. Germline CDR1 SGHNT, CDR2 YYREEE (reference sequence). Trimming shortened V by 0 bases and J by 5 bases, and 5 bases separated the two germline ends.

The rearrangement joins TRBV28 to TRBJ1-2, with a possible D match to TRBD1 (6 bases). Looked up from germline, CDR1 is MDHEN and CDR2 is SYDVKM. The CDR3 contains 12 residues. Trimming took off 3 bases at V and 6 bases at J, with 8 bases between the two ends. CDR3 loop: CASSLYRDGYTF. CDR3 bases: TGTGCCAGCAGTTTGTACAGGGATGGCTACACCTTC.

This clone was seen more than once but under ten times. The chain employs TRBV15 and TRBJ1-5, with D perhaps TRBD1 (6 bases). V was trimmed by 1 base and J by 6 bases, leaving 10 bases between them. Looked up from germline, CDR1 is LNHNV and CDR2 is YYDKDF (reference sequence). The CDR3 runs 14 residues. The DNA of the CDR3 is TGTGCCACCAGCAGAGCGGGGGGGCTTCAGCCCCAGCATTTT. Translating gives CATSRAGGLQPQHF.

The DNA of the CDR3 is TGTGCCATCAGTGTCTTAAATGAGCAGTTCTTC. Protein sequence: CAISVLNEQFF. The rearrangement links TRBV10-3 to TRBJ2-1; D remains unclear. The V end was cut by 4 bases, the J end by 7 bases, with 5 bases between. The CDR3 contains 11 residues. Per the germline V gene, CDR1 is ENHRY and CDR2 is SYGVKD.

CDR3 sequence: CAWSGGHDQPQHF. The CDR3 DNA reads TGTGCCTGGAGTGGGGGTCATGATCAGCCCCAGCATTTT. The chain is built from TRBV30 and TRBJ1-5; D is ambiguous. The CDR3 has 13 residues. Per germline, CDR1 GTSNPN and CDR2 SVGIG (reference sequence). The V end was cut by 1 base, the J end by 5 bases, with 9 bases between.